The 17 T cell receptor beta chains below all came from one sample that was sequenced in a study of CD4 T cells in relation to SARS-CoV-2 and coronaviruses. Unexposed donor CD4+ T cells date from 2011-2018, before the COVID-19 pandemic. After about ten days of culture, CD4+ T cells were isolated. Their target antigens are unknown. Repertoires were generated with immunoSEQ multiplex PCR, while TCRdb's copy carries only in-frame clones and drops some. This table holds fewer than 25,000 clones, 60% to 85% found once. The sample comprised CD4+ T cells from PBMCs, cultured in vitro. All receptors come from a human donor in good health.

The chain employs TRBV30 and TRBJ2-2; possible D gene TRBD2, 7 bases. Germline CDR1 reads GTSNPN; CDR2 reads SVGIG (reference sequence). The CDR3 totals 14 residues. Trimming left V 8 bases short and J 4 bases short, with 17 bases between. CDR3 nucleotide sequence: TGTGCCGGGATGGGGGAGGGGGTCACCGGGGAGCTGTTTTTT. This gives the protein CAGMGEGVTGELFF.

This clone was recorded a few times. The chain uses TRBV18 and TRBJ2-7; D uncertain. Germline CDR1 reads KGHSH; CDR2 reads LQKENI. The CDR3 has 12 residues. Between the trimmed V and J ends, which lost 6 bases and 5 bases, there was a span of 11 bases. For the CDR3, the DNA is TGTGCCAGCTCGCCAAGCTTCAACGAGCAGTACTTC. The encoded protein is CASSPSFNEQYF.

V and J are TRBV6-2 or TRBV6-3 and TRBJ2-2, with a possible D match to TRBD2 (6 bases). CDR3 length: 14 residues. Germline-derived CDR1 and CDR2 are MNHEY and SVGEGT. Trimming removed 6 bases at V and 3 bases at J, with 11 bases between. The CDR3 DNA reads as TGTGCCAGCAGCAGCGGGTTGTACACCGGGGAGCTGTTTTTT. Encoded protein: CASSSGLYTGELFF.

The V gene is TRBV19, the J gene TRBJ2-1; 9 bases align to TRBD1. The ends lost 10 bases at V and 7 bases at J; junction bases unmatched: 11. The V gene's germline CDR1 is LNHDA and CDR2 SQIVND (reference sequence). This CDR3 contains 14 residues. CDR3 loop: CATADRGVENEQFF. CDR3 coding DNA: TGTGCCACAGCAGACAGGGGGGTCGAGAATGAGCAGTTCTTC.

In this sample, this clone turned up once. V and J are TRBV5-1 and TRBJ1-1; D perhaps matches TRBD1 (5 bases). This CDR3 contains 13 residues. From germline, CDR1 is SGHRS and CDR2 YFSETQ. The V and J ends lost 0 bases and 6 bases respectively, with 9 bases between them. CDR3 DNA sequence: TGCGCCAGCAGCTTGGTCGCGGGGGCTGAAGCTTTCTTT. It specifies CASSLVAGAEAFF.

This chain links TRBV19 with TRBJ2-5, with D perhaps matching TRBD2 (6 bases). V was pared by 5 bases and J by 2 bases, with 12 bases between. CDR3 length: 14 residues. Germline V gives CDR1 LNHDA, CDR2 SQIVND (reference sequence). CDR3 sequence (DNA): TGTGCCAGTAGTGATAGCGGTGTGCAAGAGACCCAGTACTTC. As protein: CASSDSGVQETQYF.

CDR3 region: CASSGTNQETQYF. In nucleotides, the CDR3 is TGTGCCAGCAGTGGGACAAACCAAGAGACCCAGTACTTC. This chain links TRBV7-9 with TRBJ2-5, with D possibly being TRBD1 (6 bases). The CDR3 is 13 amino acids. Looked up from germline, CDR1 is SEHNR and CDR2 is FQNEAQ (reference sequence). V was clipped by 6 bases and J by 0 bases, with 8 bases between them.

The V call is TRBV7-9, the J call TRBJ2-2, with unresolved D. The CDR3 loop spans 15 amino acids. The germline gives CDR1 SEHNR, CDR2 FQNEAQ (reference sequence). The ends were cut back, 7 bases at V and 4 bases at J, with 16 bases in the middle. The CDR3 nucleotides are TGTGCCAGCAACGGATTTGAGGTTTTCACCGGGGAGCTGTTTTTT. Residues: CASNGFEVFTGELFF. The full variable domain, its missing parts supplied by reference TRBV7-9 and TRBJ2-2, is DTGVSQNPRHKITKRGQNVTFRCDPISEHNRLYWYRQTLGQGPEFLTYFQNEAQLEKSRLLSDRFSAERPKGSFSTLEIQRTEQGDSAMYLCASNGFEVFTGELFFGEGSRLTVL.

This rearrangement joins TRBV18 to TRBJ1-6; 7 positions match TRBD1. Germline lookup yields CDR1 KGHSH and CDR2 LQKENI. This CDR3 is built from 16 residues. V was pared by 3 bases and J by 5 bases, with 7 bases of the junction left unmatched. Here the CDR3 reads CASSPFPGQHNSPLHF. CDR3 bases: TGTGCCAGCTCACCTTTTCCGGGACAGCATAATTCACCCCTCCACTTT.

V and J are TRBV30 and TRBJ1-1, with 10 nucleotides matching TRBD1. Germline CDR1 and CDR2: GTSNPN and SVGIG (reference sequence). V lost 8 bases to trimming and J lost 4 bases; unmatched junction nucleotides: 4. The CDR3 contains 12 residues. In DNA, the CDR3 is TGTGCCCAGGACAGGGGGTCCACTGAAGCTTTCTTT. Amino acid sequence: CAQDRGSTEAFF.

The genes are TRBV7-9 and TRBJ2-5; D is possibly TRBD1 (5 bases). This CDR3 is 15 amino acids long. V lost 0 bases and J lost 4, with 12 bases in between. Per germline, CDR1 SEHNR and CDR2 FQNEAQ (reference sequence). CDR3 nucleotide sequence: TGTGCCAGCAGCTTAGCGCGTTCAGGGATAGAGACCCAGTACTTC. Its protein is CASSLARSGIETQYF.

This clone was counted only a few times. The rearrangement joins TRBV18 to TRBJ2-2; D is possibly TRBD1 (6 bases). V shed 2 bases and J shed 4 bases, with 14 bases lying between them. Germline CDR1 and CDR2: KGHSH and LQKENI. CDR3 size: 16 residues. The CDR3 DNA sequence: TGTGCCAGCTCACCATATCGAACAGGGAGCACCGGGGAGCTGTTTTTT. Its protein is CASSPYRTGSTGELFF.

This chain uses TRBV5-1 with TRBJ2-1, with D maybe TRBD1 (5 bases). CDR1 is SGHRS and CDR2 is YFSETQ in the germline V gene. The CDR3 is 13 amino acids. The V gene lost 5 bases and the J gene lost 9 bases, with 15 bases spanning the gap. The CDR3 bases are TGCGCCAGCAGACGCGACAGTATCGGTGAGCAGTTCTTC. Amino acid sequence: CASRRDSIGEQFF.

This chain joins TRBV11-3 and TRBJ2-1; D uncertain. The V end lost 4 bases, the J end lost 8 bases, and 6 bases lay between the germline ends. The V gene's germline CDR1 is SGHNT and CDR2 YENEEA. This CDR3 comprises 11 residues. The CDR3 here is CASSSKHEQFF. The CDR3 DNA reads TGTGCCAGCAGCTCAAAGCATGAGCAGTTCTTC.

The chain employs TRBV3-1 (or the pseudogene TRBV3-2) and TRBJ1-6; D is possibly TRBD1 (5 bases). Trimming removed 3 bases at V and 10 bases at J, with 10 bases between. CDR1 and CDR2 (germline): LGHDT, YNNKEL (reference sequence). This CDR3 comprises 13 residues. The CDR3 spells CASSQGGTSPLHF. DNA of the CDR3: TGTGCCAGCAGCCAGGGGGGGACCTCACCCCTCCACTTT.

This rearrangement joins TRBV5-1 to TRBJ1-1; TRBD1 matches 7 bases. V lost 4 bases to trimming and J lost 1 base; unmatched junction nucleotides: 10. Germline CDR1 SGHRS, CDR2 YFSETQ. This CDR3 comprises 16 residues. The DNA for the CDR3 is TGCGCCAGCAGCCTCGATCCGGGACAGAAGAACACTGAAGCTTTCTTT. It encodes CASSLDPGQKNTEAFF.

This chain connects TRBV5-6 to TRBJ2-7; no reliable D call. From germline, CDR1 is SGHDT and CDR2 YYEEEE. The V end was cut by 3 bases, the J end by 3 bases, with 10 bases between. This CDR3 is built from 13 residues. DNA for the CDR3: TGTGCCAGCAGCTCACCTGATGTCTACGAGCAGTACTTC. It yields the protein CASSSPDVYEQYF.